These 12 T cell receptor beta chains share one sample of origin, sequenced in a study of T cells in Graves' hyperthyroidism and ophthalmopathy. Amplification of TCR beta CDR3 regions was performed using RNA transcripts as template. With the HTBI primer set, the TCR CDR3 went through a first round of RT-PCR. TCRdb re-called the multiplex PCR reads through MiXCR, storing one row per CDR3 protein. The sample lists under 650,000 distinct CDR3 sequences; 15% to 20% were seen once. The sample comprised blood. These receptors were taken from a woman aged 25 to 39 with Graves' hyperthyroidism.

This clonotype was seen repeatedly, ten times or more. This rearrangement joins TRBV20-1 to TRBJ2-7, with 7 nucleotides matching TRBD2. The germline V gene encodes CDR1 DFQATT and CDR2 SNEGSKA (reference sequence). CDR3 size: 15 residues. J was trimmed by 0 bases and V by 6 bases; bases with no gene match: 11. The CDR3 DNA follows: TGCAGTGCGACCCGGGCTAGCGGAGACTCCTACGAGCAGTACTTC. This gives the protein CSATRASGDSYEQYF.

This clonotype was found many times. The chain joins TRBV6-1 to TRBJ2-7; D is ambiguous. V lost 0 bases and J 0 bases, leaving 12 bases between the germline ends. The CDR3 has 16 amino acids. Germline V gives CDR1 MNHNS, CDR2 SASEGT. The CDR3 coding sequence is TGTGCCAGCAGTGAAGCCTCGGGTAGGAGCTCCTACGAGCAGTACTTC. Protein product: CASSEASGRSSYEQYF.

This clonotype has only a few counts. V is TRBV7-9 and J is TRBJ2-3; D is unclear. The CDR3 length is 15 residues. Trimming removed 6 bases at V and 4 bases at J, with 17 bases between. Germline values: CDR1 SEHNR, CDR2 FQNEAQ (reference sequence). The CDR3 loop reads CASSSKGRSADTQYF. In DNA form, the CDR3 reads TGTGCCAGCAGTTCCAAAGGGCGGAGCGCAGATACGCAGTATTTT.

This clonotype was seen more than once but under ten times. The genes are TRBV28 and TRBJ1-4; 11 positions agree with TRBD1. This CDR3 has 15 residues. Per the germline V gene, CDR1 is MDHEN and CDR2 is SYDVKM. The trim removed 5 bases at V and 8 bases at J, leaving 7 bases unmatched. This chain's CDR3 is CASSRPGQGGEKLFF. The DNA for the CDR3 is TGTGCCAGCAGTCGTCCGGGACAGGGGGGGGAAAAACTGTTTTTT.

The rearrangement links TRBV20-1 to TRBJ2-7, with D possibly TRBD1 on 5 matching bases. Germline loops: CDR1 DFQATT, CDR2 SNEGSKA (reference sequence). Trimming pared 4 bases from V and 0 bases from J, leaving 19 bases between. The CDR3 runs 16 residues. CDR3 DNA: TGCAGTGCTATGGTCGGCAGGGCCATTCGCTCCTACGAGCAGTACTTC. This sequence encodes CSAMVGRAIRSYEQYF.

The rearrangement uses TRBV7-2 and TRBJ2-7, with 7 bases identical to TRBD2. In germline, CDR1 is SGHTA, CDR2 FQGNSA. This CDR3 comprises 14 residues. Trimming took 0 bases from V and 4 from J; bases not matched to a gene: 3. In nucleotides, the CDR3 is TGTGCCAGCAGCTTAGCCCGGGACTATTACGAGCAGTACTTC. It codes for CASSLARDYYEQYF.

The table lists this clonotype with a count of one. Possible read error: a much larger clone is one base away. The chain links TRBV6-1 to TRBJ2-3, with D possibly TRBD1 on 5 matching bases. CDR3 length: 13 amino acids. Germline V gene data show CDR1 as MNHNS and CDR2 as SASEGT. This CDR3 is CASSDQDTDTQCF. The CDR3 DNA sequence: TGTGCCAGCAGTGACCAGGACACAGATACGCAGTGTTTT.

This clonotype has at least ten counts. The V and J genes are TRBV27 and TRBJ2-7; D call uncertain. Germline values: CDR1 MNHEY, CDR2 SMNVEV (reference sequence). This CDR3 has 13 residues. V was pared by 3 bases and J by 6 bases, with 12 bases between. The DNA for the CDR3 is TGTGCCAGCAGTTTCGGAGAGGTGGGCGAGCAGTACTTC. This gives the protein CASSFGEVGEQYF.

This clonotype was detected only a few times. The chain links TRBV20-1 to TRBJ2-3, with 11 bases fitting TRBD2. The CDR3 spans 16 residues. Germline CDR1 DFQATT, CDR2 SNEGSKA (reference sequence). After removal of 3 bases from V and 0 bases from J, the junction contained 5 bases not matched to a gene. This CDR3 is CSASLAGGGSTDTQYF. In nucleotides, the CDR3 is TGCAGTGCTAGCCTAGCGGGAGGAGGTAGCACAGATACGCAGTATTTT.

This clonotype has a count of ten or more. V usage is TRBV30 and J usage is TRBJ2-1; D possibly corresponds to TRBD1 (5 bases). From germline, CDR1 is GTSNPN and CDR2 SVGIG (reference sequence). The CDR3 loop spans 13 amino acids. V lost 0 bases to trimming and J lost 9 bases, with 12 bases between them. The CDR3 region has the DNA TGTGCCTGGAGTGTAGGGGTCTGGTTTGAGCAGTTCTTC. This encodes CAWSVGVWFEQFF.

This clonotype came up many times. The V call is TRBV20-1, the J call TRBJ1-1; D is perhaps TRBD1 (5 bases). The V end was cut by 4 bases, the J end by 10 bases, with 25 bases between. The CDR3 covers 15 residues. Germline CDR1 is DFQATT and CDR2 is SNEGSKA (reference sequence). The CDR3 is CSAKRLCVRGQSAFF. In DNA form, the CDR3 reads TGCAGTGCTAAGAGGCTATGCGTGCGGGGCCAATCAGCTTTCTTT.

The CDR3 region is CASSQDPSGPTEQYF. CDR3 coding DNA: TGCGCCAGCAGCCAAGATCCCTCAGGGCCGACAGAGCAGTACTTC. The chain links TRBV4-3 to TRBJ2-7; possibly TRBD1 for D (5 bases). V was clipped by 0 bases and J by 7 bases, with 16 bases between them. The CDR3 is 15 residues long. The germline V gene encodes CDR1 LGHNA and CDR2 YSLEER.